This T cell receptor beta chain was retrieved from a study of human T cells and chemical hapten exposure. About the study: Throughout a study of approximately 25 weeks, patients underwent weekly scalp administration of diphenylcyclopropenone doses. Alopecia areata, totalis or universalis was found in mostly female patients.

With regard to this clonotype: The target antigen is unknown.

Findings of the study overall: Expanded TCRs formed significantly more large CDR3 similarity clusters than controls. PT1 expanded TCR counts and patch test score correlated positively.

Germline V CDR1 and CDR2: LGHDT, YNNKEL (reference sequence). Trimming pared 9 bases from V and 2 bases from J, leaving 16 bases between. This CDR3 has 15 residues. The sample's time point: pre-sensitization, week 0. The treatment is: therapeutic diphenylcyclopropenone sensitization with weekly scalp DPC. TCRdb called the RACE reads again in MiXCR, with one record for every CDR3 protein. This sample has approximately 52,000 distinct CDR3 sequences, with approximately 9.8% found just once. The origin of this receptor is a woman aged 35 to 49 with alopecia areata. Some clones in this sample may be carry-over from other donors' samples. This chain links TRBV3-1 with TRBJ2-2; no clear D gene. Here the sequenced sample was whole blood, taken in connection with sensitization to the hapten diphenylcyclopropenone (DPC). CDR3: CASRWAGPNTGELFF. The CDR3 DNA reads TGTGCCAGTAGATGGGCAGGCCCTAACACCGGGGAGCTGTTTTTT.